Each of the 3 T cell receptor beta chains below was sequenced from the same sample in a study of T cell repertoires in cytomegalovirus infection. These receptors' targets are unknown. From the reads, TCRdb called clonotypes with MiXCR, one entry per CDR3 protein. The repertoire holds approximately 110,000 distinct CDR3 sequences, with roughly 40% as singletons. The material sequenced was CD8+ T cells from cultured PBMCs, taken from culture after CMV antigen stimulation. The receptor source for this set is a human donor in good health (CMV status not recorded). Some clones in this sample may be carry-over from other donors' samples.

In its sample, this clonotype was seen many times. CDR3 bases: TGTGCAGCAGTGGTCGGAACCGGGGAGCTGTTTTTT. This encodes CAAVVGTGELFF. J is TRBJ2-2 and V is TRBV7-6; unclear D gene. CDR1 and CDR2 (germline): SGHVS, FNYEAQ. The CDR3 covers 12 residues.

This clonotype appeared many times. J is TRBJ2-2 and V is TRBV11-1; D unclear. This CDR3 region has 14 residues. The germline V and J ends were trimmed by 5 bases and 3 bases, with 10 bases remaining between them. The V gene's germline CDR1 is SGHAT and CDR2 FQDESV (reference sequence). The CDR3 coding sequence is TGTGCCAGCAGCGTCGAGACTCACACCGGGGAGCTGTTTTTT. Its protein is CASSVETHTGELFF.

The genes are TRBV7-8 and TRBJ2-7; 7 bases are a match to TRBD2. This CDR3 has 15 residues. Trimming cost V 1 base and J 3 bases; bases outside gene matches: 6. Per germline, CDR1 SGHVS and CDR2 FQNEAQ. CDR3 DNA: TGTGCCAGCAGCTTAGGAAGCGGGGTAGGCTACGAGCAGTACTTC. Translation gives CASSLGSGVGYEQYF.